The entry that follows covers one TCR beta chain sequence. Its antigen remains unidentified. Both 60 Vbeta primers and 13 Jbeta primers went into the PCR. The assay was immunoSEQ multiplex PCR, and TCRdb's table has in-frame clones only and misses some. The sample carries 150,000 to 200,000 clones, almost 80% recorded once. These data come from a study of cytomegalovirus exposure and HLA in healthy donors. Study as a whole: Of roughly 400 genotyped donors, 81% grouped in the Caucasian-associated ancestry cluster. Study outcomes and limitations: When analyzed later, a missense DCLRE1C variant was found to be linked to TCR beta V- and J-gene trimming. Whilst most TCR sequences proved rare, a subset of public TCRs occurred across many donors. In a later analysis, HLA-associated beta chains showed higher expansion and lower generation probabilities than comparable chains.

The junction had 10 bases not matched to a gene; V was cut back by 5 bases and J by 0 bases. From germline, CDR1 is SEHNR and CDR2 FQNEAQ (reference sequence). The CDR3 runs to 16 residues. The V and J genes are TRBV7-9 and TRBJ2-7; 7 positions agree with TRBD1. Sequencing input: PBMCs. This TCR came from a man between 45 and 60 years old in good health and CMV-seropositive. CDR3 region: CASSRTGTESSYEQYF. The CDR3 DNA is TGTGCCAGCAGCCGAACCGGGACAGAGTCCTCCTACGAGCAGTACTTC.